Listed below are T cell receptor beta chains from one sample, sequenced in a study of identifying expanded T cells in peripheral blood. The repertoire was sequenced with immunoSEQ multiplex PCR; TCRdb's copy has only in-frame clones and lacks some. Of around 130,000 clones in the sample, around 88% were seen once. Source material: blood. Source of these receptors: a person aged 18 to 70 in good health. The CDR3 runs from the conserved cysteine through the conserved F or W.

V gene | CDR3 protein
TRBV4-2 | CASSQGAQTIETQYF
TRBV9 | CASSVDHGQETQYF
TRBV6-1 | CASSRQVGGELFF
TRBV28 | CASSSHGQGLLGYTF
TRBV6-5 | CASRGDRGYGYTF
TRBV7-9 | CASSFPIAGSEQFF
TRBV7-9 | CASSRGGGETEAFF
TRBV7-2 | CASSLRGYEQYF
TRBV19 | CASTGTGIGQPQHF
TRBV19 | CASSTSVSGANVLTF